The 19 T cell receptor beta chains given below trace back to one sample, sequenced in a study of T cell responses to AZD1222 COVID-19 vaccine. Sequencing used immunoSEQ multiplex PCR; TCRdb keeps in-frame clones, though not all of them. The profile shows under 110,000 clones, roughly 86% of them singletons. The input for sequencing was peripheral blood, taken 28 days after the second AZD1222 dose. These receptors were taken from an adult who received the AZD1222 COVID-19 vaccine.

This chain uses TRBV6-2 or TRBV6-3 with TRBJ2-1, with 10 bases lining up with TRBD2. Losses at the gene ends were 0 bases for V and 6 bases for J; bases not matched to a gene: 11. The CDR3 sequence is 18 residues long. CDR1 MNHEY and CDR2 SVGEGT come from the germline V gene. CDR3 sequence reads: CASSYSLAGGGRGNEQFF. The CDR3 DNA follows: TGTGCCAGCAGTTACTCTTTAGCGGGAGGAGGTAGGGGCAATGAGCAGTTCTTC.

This chain connects TRBV5-1 to TRBJ2-5; TRBD2 aligns across 7 bases. The CDR3 has 14 amino acids. CDR1 and CDR2 from the germline V gene are SGHRS and YFSETQ. The V and J ends lost 2 bases and 6 bases, in that order; junction bases with no gene match: 7. In DNA form, the CDR3 reads TGCGCCAGCAGCTTATCCTTGGGAGGGCAGACCCAGTACTTC. It encodes CASSLSLGGQTQYF.

The chain recombines TRBV19 with TRBJ1-1; 9 nucleotides line up with TRBD1. V trimming: 7 bases; J trimming: 6 bases; junction bases outside the gene matches: 6. This CDR3 is 13 amino acids long. CDR1 is LNHDA, CDR2 SQIVND, per germline (reference sequence). CDR3 coding DNA: TGTGCCAGTACCAGGGACAGGGCCCCTGAAGCTTTCTTT. Its translation: CASTRDRAPEAFF. Drawing the rest from reference TRBV19 and TRBJ1-1, the complete variable domain is DGGITQSPKYLFRKEGQNVTLSCEQNLNHDAMYWYRQDPGQGLRLIYYSQIVNDFQKGDIAEGYSVSREKKESFPLTVTSAQKNPTAFYLCASTRDRAPEAFFGQGTRLTVV.

The CDR3 bases are TGTGCCAGCAGCCTACGGGGGGGCACTGAAGCTTTCTTT. Translating gives CASSLRGGTEAFF. The rearrangement links TRBV27 to TRBJ1-1; D might be TRBD1 (5 bases). The germline V gene has CDR1 MNHEY and CDR2 SMNVEV (reference sequence). This CDR3 comprises 13 residues. V was clipped by 6 bases and J by 4 bases, with 12 bases between them.

A single count supports this clone. The genes are TRBV30 and TRBJ1-4; D might be TRBD1 (5 bases). Trimming stripped 7 bases from V and 5 bases from J, with 11 bases between. The germline V gene encodes CDR1 GTSNPN and CDR2 SVGIG (reference sequence). This CDR3 spans 12 amino acids. The CDR3 DNA sequence: TGTGCCTTGGGACCGATAAATGAAAAACTGTTTTTT. Translated, it gives CALGPINEKLFF.

The chain couples TRBV2 to TRBJ2-5, with D uncertain. Germline CDR1 SNHLY, CDR2 FYNNEI. With 4 bases removed from V and 1 base from J, the gap between germline ends came to 7 bases. CDR3 length equals 13 residues. This chain's CDR3 is CASSVRTQETQYF. The DNA for the CDR3 is TGTGCCAGCAGTGTTCGAACCCAAGAGACCCAGTACTTC.

The CDR3 DNA reads TGTGCCAGCAGTCCGGGGACTAGGCGGTCTGAGACCCAGTACTTC. Amino acid sequence: CASSPGTRRSETQYF. The chain carries TRBV5-6 and TRBJ2-5; TRBD2 agrees at 8 bases. Per the germline V gene, CDR1 is SGHDT and CDR2 is YYEEEE. The CDR3 covers 15 residues. Trimming at V came to 5 bases and at J to 5 bases, leaving 11 bases not matched to a gene.

This sequence joins TRBV19 and TRBJ2-5; tentatively, D is TRBD2 (6 bases). V was trimmed by 5 bases and J by 6 bases, leaving 16 bases between them. Germline CDR1 is LNHDA and CDR2 is SQIVND (reference sequence). This CDR3 has 14 amino acids. CDR3 region: CASSPPTSRQTQYF. CDR3 nucleotide sequence: TGTGCCAGTAGTCCCCCAACTAGCAGGCAGACCCAGTACTTC.

Here the CDR3 reads CASSLIGRGATDTQYF. DNA for the CDR3: TGTGCCAGCAGCCTCATTGGGCGGGGGGCCACAGATACGCAGTATTTT. The chain joins TRBV7-3 to TRBJ2-3; 8 bases match TRBD2. The CDR3 has 16 residues. The V and J ends lost 5 bases and 2 bases, in that order; junction bases with no gene match: 9. Germline CDR1 reads SGHTA; CDR2 reads FQGTGA.

This rearrangement joins TRBV11-2 to TRBJ2-3, with TRBD2 matching over 9 bases. The V gene end was trimmed by 0 bases and the J gene end by 4 bases; junction bases not matched to a gene: 8. This CDR3 has 17 residues. Germline values: CDR1 SGHAT, CDR2 FQNNGV. This chain's CDR3 is CASSLEDLRGGADTQYF. The CDR3 DNA reads as TGTGCCAGCAGCTTAGAGGACTTGCGGGGGGGCGCAGATACGCAGTATTTT.

The chain links TRBV6-1 to TRBJ1-2; D perhaps matches TRBD1 (5 bases). V was clipped by 2 bases and J by 3 bases, with 10 bases between them. In germline, CDR1 is MNHNS, CDR2 SASEGT. This CDR3 has 14 amino acids. CDR3 bases: TGTGCCAGCAGTGAACGGGGCCGGGACTATGGCTACACCTTC. This translates into CASSERGRDYGYTF.

This clone was seen once. The rearrangement links TRBV5-1 to TRBJ2-2, with D unclear. The CDR3 contains 17 residues. Germline loops: CDR1 SGHRS, CDR2 YFSETQ. Trimming removed 0 bases at V and 4 bases at J, with 16 bases between. The CDR3 loop is CASSLVLRTASTGELFF. Here the CDR3 DNA reads TGCGCCAGCAGCTTGGTTTTAAGGACGGCGAGCACCGGGGAGCTGTTTTTT.

V is TRBV7-3 and J is TRBJ2-1, with TRBD1 matching 7 bases. The junction had 7 bases not matched to a gene; V was cut back by 5 bases and J by 0 bases. The V gene's germline CDR1 is SGHTA and CDR2 FQGTGA. This CDR3 region has 16 residues. CDR3 loop: CASSLLDRSSYNEQFF. CDR3 coding DNA: TGTGCCAGCAGCCTCCTGGACAGGAGCTCCTACAATGAGCAGTTCTTC. The variable domain in full, with the rest retrieved from reference TRBV7-3 and TRBJ2-1, is GAGVSQTPSNKVTEKGKYVELRCDPISGHTALYWYRQSLGQGPEFLIYFQGTGAADDSGLPNDRFFAVRPEGSVSTLKIQRTERGDSAVYLCASSLLDRSSYNEQFFGPGTRLTVL.

The chain recombines TRBV10-3 with TRBJ2-3; perhaps TRBD2 as D (5 bases). Germline V CDR1 and CDR2: ENHRY, SYGVKD. The CDR3 loop spans 12 amino acids. Trimming pared 10 bases from V and 5 bases from J, leaving 13 bases between. The DNA of the CDR3 is TGTGCCACCGGCGGGTGGGAAGATACGCAGTATTTT. This translates into CATGGWEDTQYF.

V is TRBV27 and J is TRBJ1-1; unclear D gene. Germline CDR1 MNHEY, CDR2 SMNVEV (reference sequence). CDR3 size: 14 residues. The V end was cut by 8 bases, the J end by 0 bases, with 13 bases between. The CDR3 protein is CASSAGPLNTEAFF. For the CDR3, the DNA is TGTGCCAGCTCCGCCGGGCCTCTGAACACTGAAGCTTTCTTT.

The chain has TRBV28 and TRBJ2-3; D ambiguous. V lost 3 bases to trimming and J lost 6 bases, with 10 bases between them. The length of the CDR3 is 13 residues. The V gene's germline CDR1 is MDHEN and CDR2 SYDVKM. The DNA for the CDR3 is TGTGCCAGCAGTTTCCTAGGGTATGATACGCAGTATTTT. Amino acids: CASSFLGYDTQYF.

The chain carries TRBV12-5 and TRBJ1-5; D unresolved. Germline lookup yields CDR1 LGHNT and CDR2 FRNRAP. The V end was cut by 10 bases, the J end by 5 bases, with 6 bases between. This CDR3 is 10 amino acids long. CDR3 residues: CATYDQPQHF. CDR3 nucleotide sequence: TGTGCTACGTACGATCAGCCCCAGCATTTT.

The chain links TRBV25-1 to TRBJ1-4; D unresolved. The CDR3 has 17 residues. With 0 bases removed from V and 0 bases from J, the gap between germline ends came to 11 bases. CDR1 is MGHDK, CDR2 SYGVNS, per germline. CDR3 protein: CASSEYQGFATNEKLFF. CDR3 coding DNA: TGTGCCAGCAGTGAATATCAAGGATTTGCAACTAATGAAAAACTGTTTTTT.

This clone turned up a few times. The chain combines TRBV6-1 with TRBJ1-2, with a tentative D call TRBD1 (5 bases). The CDR3 extends over 13 amino acids. V lost 1 base and J 4 bases, leaving 7 bases between the germline ends. Germline assignment: CDR1 MNHNS and CDR2 SASEGT. For the CDR3, the DNA is TGTGCCAGCAGTGAAGGCAGGGTCTATGGCTACACCTTC. Translation: CASSEGRVYGYTF.